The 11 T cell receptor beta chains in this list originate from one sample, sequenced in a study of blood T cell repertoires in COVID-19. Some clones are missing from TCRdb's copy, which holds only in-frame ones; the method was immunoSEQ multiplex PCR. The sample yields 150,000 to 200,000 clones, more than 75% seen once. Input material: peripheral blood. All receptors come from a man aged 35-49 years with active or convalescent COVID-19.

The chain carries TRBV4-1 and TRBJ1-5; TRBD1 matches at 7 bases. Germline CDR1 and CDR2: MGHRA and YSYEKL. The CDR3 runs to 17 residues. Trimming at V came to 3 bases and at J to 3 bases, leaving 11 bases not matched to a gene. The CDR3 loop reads CASSQLPGQRFNQPQHF. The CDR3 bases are TGCGCCAGCAGCCAGCTACCGGGACAGAGGTTCAATCAGCCCCAGCATTTT.

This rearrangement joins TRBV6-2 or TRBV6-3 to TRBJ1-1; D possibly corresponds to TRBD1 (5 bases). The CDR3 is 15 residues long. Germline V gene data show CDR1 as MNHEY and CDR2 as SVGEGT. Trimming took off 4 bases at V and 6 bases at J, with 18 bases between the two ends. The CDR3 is CASSSRGVWEAEAFF. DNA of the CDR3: TGTGCCAGCAGTTCCCGAGGGGTGTGGGAGGCTGAAGCTTTCTTT.

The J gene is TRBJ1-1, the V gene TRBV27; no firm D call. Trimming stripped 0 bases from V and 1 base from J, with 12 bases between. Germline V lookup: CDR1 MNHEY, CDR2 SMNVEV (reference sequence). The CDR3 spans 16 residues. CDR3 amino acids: CASSLSPAGGNTEAFF. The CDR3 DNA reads TGTGCCAGCAGTTTATCCCCCGCGGGCGGGAACACTGAAGCTTTCTTT.

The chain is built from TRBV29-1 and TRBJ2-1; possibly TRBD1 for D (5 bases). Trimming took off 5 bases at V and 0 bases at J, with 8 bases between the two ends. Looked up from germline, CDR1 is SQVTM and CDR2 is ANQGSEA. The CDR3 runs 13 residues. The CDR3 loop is CSVSDSSYNEQFF. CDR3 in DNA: TGCAGCGTTTCCGACAGCTCCTACAATGAGCAGTTCTTC.

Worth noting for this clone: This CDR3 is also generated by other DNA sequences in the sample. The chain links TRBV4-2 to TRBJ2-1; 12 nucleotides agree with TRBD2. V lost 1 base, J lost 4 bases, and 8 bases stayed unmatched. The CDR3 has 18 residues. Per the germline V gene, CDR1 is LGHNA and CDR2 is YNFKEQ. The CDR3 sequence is CASSQGPGLAGEYNEQFF. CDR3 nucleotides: TGTGCCAGCAGCCAAGGACCGGGACTAGCGGGCGAATACAATGAGCAGTTCTTC.

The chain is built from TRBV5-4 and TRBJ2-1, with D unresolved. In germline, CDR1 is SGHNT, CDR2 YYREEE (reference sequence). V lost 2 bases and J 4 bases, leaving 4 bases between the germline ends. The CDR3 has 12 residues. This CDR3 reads CASSFSYNEQFF. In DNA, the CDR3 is TGTGCCAGCAGCTTTTCGTACAATGAGCAGTTCTTC.

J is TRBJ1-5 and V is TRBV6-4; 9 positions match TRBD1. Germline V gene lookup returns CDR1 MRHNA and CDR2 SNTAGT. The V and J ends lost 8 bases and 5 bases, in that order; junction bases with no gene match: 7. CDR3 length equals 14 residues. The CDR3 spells CASSGTGNDQPQHF. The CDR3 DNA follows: TGTGCCAGCTCCGGGACAGGGAATGATCAGCCCCAGCATTTT.

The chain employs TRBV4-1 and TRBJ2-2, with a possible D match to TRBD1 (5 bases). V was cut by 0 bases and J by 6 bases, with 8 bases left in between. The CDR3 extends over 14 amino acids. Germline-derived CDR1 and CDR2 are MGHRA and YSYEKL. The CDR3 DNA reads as TGCGCCAGCAGCCAAGACAGGGCCCCCGGGGAGCTGTTTTTT. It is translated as CASSQDRAPGELFF.

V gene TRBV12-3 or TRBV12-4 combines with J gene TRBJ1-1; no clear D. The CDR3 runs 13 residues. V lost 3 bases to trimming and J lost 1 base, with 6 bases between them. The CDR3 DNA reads TGTGCCAGCAGTTTTCAGCGGAACACTGAAGCTTTCTTT. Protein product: CASSFQRNTEAFF.

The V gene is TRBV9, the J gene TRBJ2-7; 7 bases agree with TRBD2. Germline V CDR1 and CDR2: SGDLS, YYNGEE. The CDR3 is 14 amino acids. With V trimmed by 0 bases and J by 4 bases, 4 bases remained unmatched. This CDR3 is CASSVAGGGYEQYF. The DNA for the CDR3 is TGTGCCAGCAGCGTAGCGGGGGGAGGATACGAGCAGTACTTC.

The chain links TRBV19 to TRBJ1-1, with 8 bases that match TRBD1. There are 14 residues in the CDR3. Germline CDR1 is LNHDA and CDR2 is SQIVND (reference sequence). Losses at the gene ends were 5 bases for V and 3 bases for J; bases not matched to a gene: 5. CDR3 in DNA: TGTGCCAGTAGTGGTCGGACAGGGTACACTGAAGCTTTCTTT. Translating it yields CASSGRTGYTEAFF.